This T cell receptor beta chain was found in a study of STAT5B mutations in CD4+ large granular lymphocyte leukemia. Sequencing used immunoSEQ multiplex PCR; TCRdb keeps in-frame clones, though not all of them. The data contain about 4,100 clones, approximately 80% of them singletons. CDR3 length: 13 amino acids. Trimming cost V 4 bases and J 7 bases, with 14 bases left between them. Germline CDR1 MNHEY, CDR2 SVGAGI. This receptor was identified in a man between 65 and 85 years old with CD4+ T-cell large granular lymphocyte leukemia. Sequencing was carried out using PBMCs. V gene TRBV6-5 combines with J gene TRBJ2-7, with D tentatively TRBD1 (5 bases). CDR3 in DNA: TGTGCCAGCAGTTCCGTTCTATCAGGGGAGCAGTACTTC. It codes for CASSSVLSGEQYF.